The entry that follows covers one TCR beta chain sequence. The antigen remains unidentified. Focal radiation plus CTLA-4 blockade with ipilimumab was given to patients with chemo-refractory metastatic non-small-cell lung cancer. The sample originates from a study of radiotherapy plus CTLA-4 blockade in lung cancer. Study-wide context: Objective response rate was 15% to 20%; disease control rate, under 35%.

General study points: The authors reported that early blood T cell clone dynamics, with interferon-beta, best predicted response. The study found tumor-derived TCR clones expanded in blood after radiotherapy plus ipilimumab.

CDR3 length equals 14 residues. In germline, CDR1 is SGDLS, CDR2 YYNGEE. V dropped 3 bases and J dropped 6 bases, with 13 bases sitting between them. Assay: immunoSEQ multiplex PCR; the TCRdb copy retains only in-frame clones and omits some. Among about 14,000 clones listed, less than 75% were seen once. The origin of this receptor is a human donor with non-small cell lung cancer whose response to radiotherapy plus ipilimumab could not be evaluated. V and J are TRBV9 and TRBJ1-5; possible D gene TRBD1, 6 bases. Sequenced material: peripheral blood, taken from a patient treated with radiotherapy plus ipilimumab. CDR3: CASSDTGNSQPQHF. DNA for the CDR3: TGTGCCAGCAGCGACACAGGGAACTCTCAGCCCCAGCATTTT. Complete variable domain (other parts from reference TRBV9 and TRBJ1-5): DSGVTQTPKHLITATGQRVTLRCSPRSGDLSVYWYQQSLDQGLQFLIQYYNGEERAKGNILERFSAQQFPDLHSELNLSSLELGDSALYFCASSDTGNSQPQHFGDGTRLSIL.